The 25 T cell receptor beta chains below were found in one sample sequenced in a study of response to subunit inactivated influenza vaccine. Using its own MiXCR run on the RT-PCR reads, TCRdb lists one record per CDR3 protein. The sample holds about half a million distinct CDR3 sequences; approximately 24% are singletons and the top ten take approximately 2%. Sequencing was performed on CD4+ T cells sorted from PBMCs, taken more than 4 days after vaccination. All receptors derive from a man in his fifties who received an inactivated influenza vaccine.

The chain recombines TRBV27 with TRBJ1-6; 7 bases fit TRBD1. Germline CDR1 is MNHEY and CDR2 is SMNVEV (reference sequence). The CDR3 is 14 amino acids. V lost 6 bases to trimming and J lost 8 bases; unmatched junction nucleotides: 7. CDR3 region: CASSRTGFDSPLHF. The CDR3 DNA is TGTGCCAGCAGCAGGACAGGTTTCGATTCACCCCTCCACTTT.

The CDR3 loop is CASSQVRQLNTEAFF. The CDR3 DNA reads TGTGCCAGCAGCCAAGTTAGGCAGCTGAACACTGAAGCTTTCTTT. V gene TRBV4-2 combines with J gene TRBJ1-1, with D uncertain. The V gene's germline CDR1 is LGHNA and CDR2 YNFKEQ. The CDR3 is 15 residues long. V lost 1 base, J lost 0 bases, and 9 bases lay in between.

This clonotype was seen a handful of times. V and J are TRBV7-9 and TRBJ1-2; D is uncertain. With 1 base removed from V and 7 bases from J, the gap between germline ends came to 7 bases. The CDR3 sequence is 12 residues long. Germline V gene sequence: CDR1 SEHNR, CDR2 FQNEAQ (reference sequence). For the CDR3, the DNA is TGTGCCAGCAGCTTAGATGTGGGTGGCTACACCTTC. Protein sequence: CASSLDVGGYTF.

The rearrangement joins TRBV20-1 to TRBJ1-5; 8 bases match TRBD1. With V trimmed by 6 bases and J by 5 bases, 3 bases remained unmatched. The CDR3 runs to 12 residues. From germline, CDR1 is DFQATT and CDR2 SNEGSKA (reference sequence). CDR3 sequence reads: CSAADRDQPQHF. For the CDR3, the DNA is TGCAGTGCAGCGGACAGGGATCAGCCCCAGCATTTT.

The chain links TRBV29-1 to TRBJ1-2; no reliable D call. Germline V gene data show CDR1 as SQVTM and CDR2 as ANQGSEA. Deletions cut 0 bases from V and 4 bases from J, with 15 bases between. The CDR3 is made up of 15 amino acids. CDR3 sequence (DNA): TGCAGCGTTGAAGATCTCCCCGGACTAGGCTATGGCTACACCTTC. Translating gives CSVEDLPGLGYGYTF. Complete variable domain (other parts from reference TRBV29-1 and TRBJ1-2): SAVISQKPSRDICQRGTSLTIQCQVDSQVTMMFWYRQQPGQSLTLIATANQGSEATYESGFVIDKFPISRPNLTFSTLTVSNMSPEDSSIYLCSVEDLPGLGYGYTFGSGTRLTVV.

The rearrangement joins TRBV11-2 to TRBJ2-1; 13 bases match TRBD2. Unmatched junction bases numbered 9, after V lost 4 bases and J lost 3 bases. This CDR3 is 18 amino acids long. Germline CDR1 SGHAT, CDR2 FQNNGV. The CDR3 region has the DNA TGTGCCAGCAGCTCACTAGCGGGAGGGAACAGAAACTACAATGAGCAGTTCTTC. Translated, it gives CASSSLAGGNRNYNEQFF.

The sample holds a few counts of this clonotype. Mismatch with germline at one junction end may stem from a read error. CDR3: CASREGAGVGPNEQFF. DNA of the CDR3: TGTGCCAGCAGAGAAGGAGCGGGGGTGGGACCAAATGAGCAGTTCTTC. The chain couples TRBV6-1 to TRBJ2-1; 8 bases agree with TRBD2. This CDR3 spans 16 amino acids. CDR1 is MNHNS, CDR2 SASEGT, per germline.

The chain couples TRBV24-1 to TRBJ2-5, with D unclear. V shed 3 bases and J shed 1 base, with 2 bases lying between them. Germline V gene lookup returns CDR1 KGHDR and CDR2 SFDVKD. The CDR3 contains 12 residues. In DNA, the CDR3 is TGTGCCACCAGTGATCGCCAAGAGACCCAGTACTTC. It yields the protein CATSDRQETQYF.

This clonotype was detected a few times. The V call is TRBV29-1, the J call TRBJ1-2; D is undetermined. Deletions cut 4 bases from V and 1 base from J, with 7 bases between. CDR1 is SQVTM, CDR2 ANQGSEA, per germline. This CDR3 has 12 amino acids. Written as DNA, the CDR3 is TGCAGCGTTGCCCAGATTAACTATGGCTACACCTTC. This codes for CSVAQINYGYTF.

This clonotype has only a few counts. The V and J genes are TRBV5-1 and TRBJ2-5; D might be TRBD1 or TRBD2, each matching 5 bases. The CDR3 contains 15 residues. V shed 0 bases and J shed 2 bases, with 11 bases lying between them. Germline V gene sequence: CDR1 SGHRS, CDR2 YFSETQ. The CDR3 DNA follows: TGCGCCAGCAGCTTGGCCATTGGGGGTCAAGAGACCCAGTACTTC. Its translation is CASSLAIGGQETQYF.

The chain couples TRBV12-3 or TRBV12-4 to TRBJ1-6; D call uncertain. V lost 4 bases and J 11 bases, leaving 12 bases between the germline ends. The CDR3 spans 13 residues. Here the CDR3 DNA reads TGTGCCAGCAGTTCGGGAGGCGGGACACCCCTCCACTTT. This translates into CASSSGGGTPLHF.

This sequence joins TRBV14 and TRBJ2-5; D is uncertain. The V end lost 3 bases, the J end lost 5 bases, and 13 bases lay between the germline ends. This CDR3 is built from 14 residues. The germline CDR1 and CDR2 sequences are SGHDN and FVKESK. DNA of the CDR3: TGTGCCAGCAGCCATGTGATCGGGTACGAGACCCAGTACTTC. Its protein is CASSHVIGYETQYF.

This chain joins TRBV4-2 and TRBJ2-1, with TRBD2 matching over 8 bases. Germline V gene data show CDR1 as LGHNA and CDR2 as YNFKEQ. There are 15 residues in the CDR3. Trimming removed 0 bases from V and 7 bases from J; junction bases left unmatched: 5. CDR3 loop: CASSQDPGGNNEQFF. The CDR3 DNA reads TGTGCCAGCAGCCAAGATCCGGGAGGGAATAATGAGCAGTTCTTC.

The gene calls are TRBV20-1 and TRBJ2-5; D is undetermined. V was trimmed by 7 bases and J by 5 bases, leaving 14 bases between them. The CDR3 totals 12 residues. Germline V gene sequence: CDR1 DFQATT, CDR2 SNEGSKA (reference sequence). The CDR3 DNA sequence: TGCAGTGGAGGACCTAAGGGCGAGACCCAGTACTTC. Its protein product is CSGGPKGETQYF.

The chain combines TRBV12-3 or TRBV12-4 with TRBJ2-1, with TRBD2 as a possible D gene (7 bases). Trimming took 5 bases from V and 5 from J, leaving 13 bases between them. This CDR3 comprises 14 residues. The DNA for the CDR3 is TGTGCCAGCAGTCGGGGGGCTTTTAACAATGAGCAGTTCTTC. Its protein product is CASSRGAFNNEQFF.

The V call is TRBV20-1, the J call TRBJ2-7, with D uncertain. The germline V gene has CDR1 DFQATT and CDR2 SNEGSKA (reference sequence). The CDR3 contains 14 residues. The V and J ends lost 6 bases and 3 bases respectively, with 18 bases between them. Written as DNA, the CDR3 is TGCAGTGCGACCGACACGTCTGCCTTCTACGAGCAGTACTTC. Its protein is CSATDTSAFYEQYF.

The chain employs TRBV20-1 and TRBJ2-5; D is unclear. Germline CDR1 DFQATT, CDR2 SNEGSKA (reference sequence). This CDR3 comprises 13 residues. V was cut by 3 bases and J by 0 bases, with 8 bases left in between. The CDR3 is CSASNWYQETQYF. CDR3 bases: TGCAGTGCTAGCAACTGGTACCAAGAGACCCAGTACTTC.

The chain employs TRBV4-2 and TRBJ2-7; D possibly corresponds to TRBD2 (5 bases). Between the trimmed V and J ends, which lost 8 bases and 3 bases, there was a span of 17 bases. Germline assignment: CDR1 LGHNA and CDR2 YNFKEQ. This CDR3 region has 14 residues. The CDR3 coding sequence is TGTGCCAGCGGCCCCGGACTCCTCTGCTACGAGCAGTACTTC. Encoded protein: CASGPGLLCYEQYF.

This clonotype was recorded a few times. The chain is built from TRBV5-1 and TRBJ2-1; possibly TRBD2 for D (6 bases). There are 15 residues in the CDR3. V lost 4 bases and J 4 bases, leaving 15 bases between the germline ends. Germline V gene lookup returns CDR1 SGHRS and CDR2 YFSETQ. DNA of the CDR3: TGCGCCAGCAGCCCAGAGATAGCGGTTTACAATGAGCAGTTCTTC. Amino acid sequence: CASSPEIAVYNEQFF.

The rearrangement joins TRBV20-1 to TRBJ2-1; a weak D match, TRBD2 (5 bases). The germline V gene has CDR1 DFQATT and CDR2 SNEGSKA (reference sequence). V was shortened by 5 bases and J by 0 bases, with 17 bases between the two germline ends. This CDR3 has 16 amino acids. CDR3 loop: CSAGTPSPSSYNEQFF. CDR3 coding DNA: TGCAGTGCTGGAACCCCTAGCCCGAGCTCCTACAATGAGCAGTTCTTC.

Only a few counts were recorded for this clonotype. The chain couples TRBV18 to TRBJ1-6; D unresolved. The CDR3 is 16 residues long. The ends were cut back, 3 bases at V and 9 bases at J, with 18 bases in the middle. Germline lookup yields CDR1 KGHSH and CDR2 LQKENI. The DNA of the CDR3 is TGTGCCAGCTCACCGGCTGGTTTCGACGAGCGTTCACCCCTCCACTTT. It translates to CASSPAGFDERSPLHF.

The gene calls are TRBV10-3 and TRBJ1-1, with 7 bases that match TRBD1. Germline V lookup: CDR1 ENHRY, CDR2 SYGVKD. The CDR3 has 14 residues. V was clipped by 4 bases and J by 7 bases; unmatched bases: 9. Written as DNA, the CDR3 is TGTGCCATCAGTGCTCGGCAGGGGGGTGGTGAAGCTTTCTTT. Its translation is CAISARQGGGEAFF.

The chain is built from TRBV18 and TRBJ2-4, with D perhaps TRBD2 (6 bases). The V gene lost 3 bases and the J gene lost 5 bases, with 8 bases spanning the gap. The CDR3 is 13 amino acids. Germline assignment: CDR1 KGHSH and CDR2 LQKENI. CDR3 bases: TGTGCCAGCTCACCGGGGGGAGAAAACATTCAGTACTTC. Translated, it gives CASSPGGENIQYF.

This chain links TRBV20-1 with TRBJ2-5; TRBD2 might be the D (6 bases). Germline V gives CDR1 DFQATT, CDR2 SNEGSKA (reference sequence). The CDR3 runs 13 residues. The V end was cut by 3 bases, the J end by 4 bases, with 12 bases between. CDR3 DNA: TGCAGTGCTAGTTCTAGCGTCCCAGAGACCCAGTACTTC. Its translation: CSASSSVPETQYF.

V and J are TRBV4-2 and TRBJ2-3; 9 nucleotides match TRBD2. This CDR3 region has 17 residues. Germline loops: CDR1 LGHNA, CDR2 YNFKEQ. The ends lost 0 bases at V and 6 bases at J; junction bases unmatched: 10. The CDR3 is CASSQDPVSAGGDTQYF. CDR3 nucleotide sequence: TGTGCCAGCAGCCAAGATCCTGTGAGTGCGGGAGGGGATACGCAGTATTTT.